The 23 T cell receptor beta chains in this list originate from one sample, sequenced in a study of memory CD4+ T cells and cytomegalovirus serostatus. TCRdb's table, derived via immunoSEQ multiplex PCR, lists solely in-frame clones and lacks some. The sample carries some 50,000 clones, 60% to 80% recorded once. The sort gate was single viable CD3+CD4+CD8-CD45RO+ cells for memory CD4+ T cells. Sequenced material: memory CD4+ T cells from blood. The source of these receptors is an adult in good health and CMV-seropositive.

In DNA, the CDR3 is TGTGCCAGCAGTTCCCCAGGGATGTCCTACAATGAGCAGTTCTTC. As protein: CASSSPGMSYNEQFF. The rearrangement joins TRBV28 to TRBJ2-1, with a weak D call TRBD1 (5 bases). Germline assignment: CDR1 MDHEN and CDR2 SYDVKM. Trimming removed 4 bases from V and 1 base from J, with 11 bases in between. This CDR3 has 15 residues. The variable domain in full, completed from reference TRBV28 and TRBJ2-1, reads DVKVTQSSRYLVKRTGEKVFLECVQDMDHENMFWYRQDPGLGLRLIYFSYDVKMKEKGDIPEGYSVSREKKERFSLILESASTNQTSMYLCASSSPGMSYNEQFFGPGTRLTVL.

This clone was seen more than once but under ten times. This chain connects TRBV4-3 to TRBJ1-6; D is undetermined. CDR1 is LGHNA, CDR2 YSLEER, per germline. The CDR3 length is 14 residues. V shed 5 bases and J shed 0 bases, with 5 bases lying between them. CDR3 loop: CASSWDSYNSPLHF. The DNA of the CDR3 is TGCGCCAGCAGCTGGGACTCCTATAATTCACCCCTCCACTTT.

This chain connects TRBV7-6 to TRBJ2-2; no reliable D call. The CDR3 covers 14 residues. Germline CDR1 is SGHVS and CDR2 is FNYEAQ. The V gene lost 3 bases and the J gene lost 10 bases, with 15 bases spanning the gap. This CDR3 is CASSFSPAIEELFF. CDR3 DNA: TGTGCCAGCAGCTTTTCTCCTGCTATTGAGGAGCTGTTTTTT.

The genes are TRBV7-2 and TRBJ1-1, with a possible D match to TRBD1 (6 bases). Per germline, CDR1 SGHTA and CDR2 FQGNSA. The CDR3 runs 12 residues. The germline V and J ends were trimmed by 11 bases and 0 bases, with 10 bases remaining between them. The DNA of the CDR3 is TGTGCCGCCGGGGGGCTGAACACTGAAGCTTTCTTT. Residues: CAAGGLNTEAFF.

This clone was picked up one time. The chain's CDR3 is CASSLQSLAAFF. CDR3 bases: TGTGCCAGCAGCTTACAGAGTCTAGCGGCTTTCTTT. The chain carries TRBV7-9 and TRBJ1-1; D is ambiguous. Germline V gives CDR1 SEHNR, CDR2 FQNEAQ (reference sequence). Deletions cut 2 bases from V and 11 bases from J, with 12 bases between. This CDR3 region has 12 residues.

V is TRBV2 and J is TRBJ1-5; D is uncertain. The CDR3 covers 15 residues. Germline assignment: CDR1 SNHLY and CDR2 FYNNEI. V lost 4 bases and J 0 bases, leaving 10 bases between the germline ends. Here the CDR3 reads CASSVRGYSNQPQHF. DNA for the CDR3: TGTGCCAGCAGTGTACGAGGGTATAGCAATCAGCCCCAGCATTTT.

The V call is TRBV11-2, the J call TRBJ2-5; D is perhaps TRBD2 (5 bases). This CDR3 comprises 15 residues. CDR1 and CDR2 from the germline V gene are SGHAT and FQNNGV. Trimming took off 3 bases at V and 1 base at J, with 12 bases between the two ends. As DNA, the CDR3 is TGTGCCAGCAGCTTTCAACGGGAATCCCAAGAGACCCAGTACTTC. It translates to CASSFQRESQETQYF.

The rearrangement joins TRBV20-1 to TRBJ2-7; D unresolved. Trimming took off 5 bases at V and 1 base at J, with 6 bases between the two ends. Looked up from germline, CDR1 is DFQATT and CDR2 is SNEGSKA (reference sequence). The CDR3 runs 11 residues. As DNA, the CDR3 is TGCAGTGCTTTAACGTCCTACGAGCAGTACTTC. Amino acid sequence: CSALTSYEQYF.

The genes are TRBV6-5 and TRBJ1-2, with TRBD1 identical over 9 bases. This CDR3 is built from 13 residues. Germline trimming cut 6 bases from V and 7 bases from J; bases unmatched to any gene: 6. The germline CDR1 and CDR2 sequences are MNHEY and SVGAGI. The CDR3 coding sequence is TGTGCCAGCAGCCCTGGACAGGGGTCTGGCTACACCTTC. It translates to CASSPGQGSGYTF.

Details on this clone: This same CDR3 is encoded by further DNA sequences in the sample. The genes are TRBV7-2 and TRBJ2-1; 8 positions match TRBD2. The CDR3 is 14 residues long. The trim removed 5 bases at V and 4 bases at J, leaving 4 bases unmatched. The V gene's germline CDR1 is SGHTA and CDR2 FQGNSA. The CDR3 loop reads CASSLGGDYNEQFF. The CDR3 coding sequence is TGTGCCAGCAGCCTCGGGGGGGATTACAATGAGCAGTTCTTC.

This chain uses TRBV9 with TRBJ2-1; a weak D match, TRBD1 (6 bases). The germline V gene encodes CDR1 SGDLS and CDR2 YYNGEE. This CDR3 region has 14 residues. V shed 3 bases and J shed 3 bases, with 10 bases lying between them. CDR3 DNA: TGTGCCAGCAGCGGACGGACAGTCTACAATGAGCAGTTCTTC. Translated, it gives CASSGRTVYNEQFF.

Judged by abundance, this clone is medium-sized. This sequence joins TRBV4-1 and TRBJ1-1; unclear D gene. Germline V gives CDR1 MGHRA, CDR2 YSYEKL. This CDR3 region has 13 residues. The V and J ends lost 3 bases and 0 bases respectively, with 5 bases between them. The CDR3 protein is CASSHPLNTEAFF. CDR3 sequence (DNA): TGCGCCAGCAGCCACCCCCTGAACACTGAAGCTTTCTTT.

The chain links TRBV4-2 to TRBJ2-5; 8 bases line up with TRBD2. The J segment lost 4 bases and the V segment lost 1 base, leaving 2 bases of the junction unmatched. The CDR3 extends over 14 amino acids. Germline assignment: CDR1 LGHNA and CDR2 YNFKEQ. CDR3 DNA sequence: TGTGCCAGCAGCCAAGGGACTAGCCTAGAGACCCAGTACTTC. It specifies CASSQGTSLETQYF.

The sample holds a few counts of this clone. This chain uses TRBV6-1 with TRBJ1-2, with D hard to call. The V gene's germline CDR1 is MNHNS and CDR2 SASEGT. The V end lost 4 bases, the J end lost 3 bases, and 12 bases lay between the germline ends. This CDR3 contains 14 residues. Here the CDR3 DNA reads TGTGCCAGCAGTGTACTTTTCCACGACTATGGCTACACCTTC. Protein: CASSVLFHDYGYTF.

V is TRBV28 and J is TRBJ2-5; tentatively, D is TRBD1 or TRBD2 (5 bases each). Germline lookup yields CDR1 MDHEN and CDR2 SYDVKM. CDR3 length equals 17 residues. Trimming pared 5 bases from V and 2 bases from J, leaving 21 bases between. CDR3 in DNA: TGTGCCAGCAGTCCCTTGGGGGTGGCGGTCGGGCAAGAGACCCAGTACTTC. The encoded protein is CASSPLGVAVGQETQYF.

Here the CDR3 reads CASSPDAITGAYGYTF. CDR3 in DNA: TGTGCCAGCAGCCCCGACGCCATTACAGGGGCCTATGGCTACACCTTC. The chain has TRBV7-3 and TRBJ1-2, with TRBD1 matching 7 bases. The CDR3 totals 16 residues. CDR1 SGHTA and CDR2 FQGTGA come from the germline V gene. Trimming cost V 5 bases and J 4 bases; bases outside gene matches: 13.

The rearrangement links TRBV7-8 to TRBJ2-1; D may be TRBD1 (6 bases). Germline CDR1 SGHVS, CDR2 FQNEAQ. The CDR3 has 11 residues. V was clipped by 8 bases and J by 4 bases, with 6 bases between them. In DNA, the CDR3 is TGTGCCAGCGGACAGTACAATGAGCAGTTCTTC. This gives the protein CASGQYNEQFF.

In nucleotides, the CDR3 is TGTGCCAGCAGTCCGGGCGGACGCTACAATCAGCCCCAGCATTTT. It yields the protein CASSPGGRYNQPQHF. The chain is built from TRBV6-6 and TRBJ1-5; D is ambiguous. Trimming shortened V by 5 bases and J by 3 bases, and 14 bases separated the two germline ends. CDR3 length equals 15 residues. The germline V gene encodes CDR1 MNHNY and CDR2 SVGAGI (reference sequence).

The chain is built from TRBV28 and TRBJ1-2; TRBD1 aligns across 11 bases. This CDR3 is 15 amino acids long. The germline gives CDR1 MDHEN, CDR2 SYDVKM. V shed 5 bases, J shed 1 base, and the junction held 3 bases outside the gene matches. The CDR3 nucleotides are TGTGCCAGCAGTCCGGGGACAGGGGGTAACTATGGCTACACCTTC. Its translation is CASSPGTGGNYGYTF.

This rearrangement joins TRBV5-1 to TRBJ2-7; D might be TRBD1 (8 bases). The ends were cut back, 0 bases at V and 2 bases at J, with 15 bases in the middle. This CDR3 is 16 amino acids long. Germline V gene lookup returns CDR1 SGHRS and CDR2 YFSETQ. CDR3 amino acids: CASSLEPQGGAYEQYF. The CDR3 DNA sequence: TGCGCCAGCAGCTTGGAACCACAGGGGGGGGCCTACGAGCAGTACTTC.

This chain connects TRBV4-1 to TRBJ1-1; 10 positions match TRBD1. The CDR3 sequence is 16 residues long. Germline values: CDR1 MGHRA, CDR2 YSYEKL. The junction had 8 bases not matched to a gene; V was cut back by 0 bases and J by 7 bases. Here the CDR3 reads CASSQDGTGDSIEAFF. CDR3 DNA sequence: TGCGCCAGCAGCCAAGATGGGACAGGGGACTCAATTGAAGCTTTCTTT.

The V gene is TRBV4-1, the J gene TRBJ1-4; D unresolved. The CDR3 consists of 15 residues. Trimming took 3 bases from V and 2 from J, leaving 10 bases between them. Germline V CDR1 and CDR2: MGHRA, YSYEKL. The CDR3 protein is CASSHLDETNEKLFF. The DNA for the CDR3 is TGCGCCAGCAGCCACCTAGACGAGACTAATGAAAAACTGTTTTTT.

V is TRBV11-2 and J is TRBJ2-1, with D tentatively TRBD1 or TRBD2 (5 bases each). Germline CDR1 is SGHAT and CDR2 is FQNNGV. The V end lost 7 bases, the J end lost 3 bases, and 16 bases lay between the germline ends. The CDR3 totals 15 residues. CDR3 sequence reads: CASTWLGVLYNEQFF. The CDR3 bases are TGTGCCAGCACCTGGCTGGGGGTTCTCTACAATGAGCAGTTCTTC.